This passage covers 27 T cell receptor beta chains from one sample sequenced in a study of T cells in localized non-small cell lung cancer. Clones were sequenced by immunoSEQ multiplex PCR, and TCRdb holds only the in-frame ones, with some missing. This sample carries more than 20,000 clones, 70% to 90% of them seen once, and the ten largest clones take 12% to 15%. The source was peripheral blood, collected before any cancer treatment. Receptor source: a female donor older than 55 with stage I lung adenocarcinoma.

This chain connects TRBV27 to TRBJ1-1; perhaps TRBD1 as D (5 bases). This CDR3 has 13 amino acids. Germline V lookup: CDR1 MNHEY, CDR2 SMNVEV (reference sequence). V gave up 2 bases and J gave up 10 bases, with 14 bases separating them. The CDR3 loop reads CASSLRGAGGAFF. The CDR3 DNA reads TGTGCCAGCAGTTTAAGGGGCGCCGGTGGAGCTTTCTTT.

The J gene is TRBJ2-3, the V gene TRBV4-1, with 9 positions matching TRBD1. Germline CDR1 is MGHRA and CDR2 is YSYEKL. The CDR3 spans 15 residues. With 5 bases clipped from V and 5 bases from J, the junction kept 8 bases outside the gene matches. In DNA form, the CDR3 reads TGCGCCAGCAGCGGGGGACAGGGCGGGAAAGATACGCAGTATTTT. Encoded protein: CASSGGQGGKDTQYF.

The V gene is TRBV2, the J gene TRBJ1-1, with D hard to call. V gave up 3 bases and J gave up 6 bases, with 8 bases separating them. Looked up from germline, CDR1 is SNHLY and CDR2 is FYNNEI. The CDR3 contains 12 residues. The CDR3 here is CASSDKGSEAFF. CDR3 DNA sequence: TGTGCCAGCAGTGATAAGGGATCTGAAGCTTTCTTT.

This chain connects TRBV6-1 to TRBJ1-3; 7 bases are shared with TRBD1. The CDR3 extends over 17 amino acids. The V gene's germline CDR1 is MNHNS and CDR2 SASEGT. The V and J ends lost 2 bases and 1 base, in that order; junction bases with no gene match: 8. CDR3 region: CASSETSGTASGNTIYF. DNA for the CDR3: TGTGCCAGCAGTGAAACTTCCGGGACAGCGTCTGGAAACACCATATATTTT.

The gene calls are TRBV19 and TRBJ2-7; unclear D gene. Germline V lookup: CDR1 LNHDA, CDR2 SQIVND (reference sequence). V was cut by 8 bases and J by 0 bases, with 14 bases left in between. The CDR3 is made up of 14 amino acids. The CDR3 protein is CASASIPLSYEQYF. The DNA of the CDR3 is TGTGCCAGTGCCTCCATTCCCCTCTCCTACGAGCAGTACTTC.

The chain couples TRBV6-4 to TRBJ2-3; unclear D gene. Trimming shortened V by 5 bases and J by 0 bases, and 12 bases separated the two germline ends. In germline, CDR1 is MRHNA, CDR2 SNTAGT. This CDR3 comprises 15 residues. The CDR3 DNA sequence: TGTGCCAGCAGTCCCACGACAACTAGCACAGATACGCAGTATTTT. As protein: CASSPTTTSTDTQYF.

V is TRBV7-9 and J is TRBJ2-3; TRBD2 matches 14 bases. CDR3 length equals 18 residues. CDR1 and CDR2 from the germline V gene are SEHNR and FQNEAQ (reference sequence). V shed 3 bases and J 0 bases; nucleotides not matched to a gene: 5. The CDR3 nucleotides are TGTGCCAGCAGCTTGAAGACTAGCGGGAGGGCTAGCACAGATACGCAGTATTTT. As protein: CASSLKTSGRASTDTQYF.

The chain joins TRBV6-6 to TRBJ2-5; D gene unclear. In germline, CDR1 is MNHNY, CDR2 SVGAGI (reference sequence). This CDR3 is 12 amino acids long. Trimming took off 6 bases at V and 4 bases at J, with 9 bases between the two ends. The CDR3 DNA reads as TGTGCCAGCAGCCCCTCAGGAGAGACCCAGTACTTC. Protein sequence: CASSPSGETQYF.

The chain uses TRBV7-9 and TRBJ1-5; D not resolved. The CDR3 has 17 amino acids. The germline CDR1 and CDR2 sequences are SEHNR and FQNEAQ (reference sequence). Trimming removed 1 base from V and 0 bases from J, with 13 bases in between. DNA for the CDR3: TGTGCCAGCAGCTTAGAAGGTTTGAGCTATAGCAATCAGCCCCAGCATTTT. Translating gives CASSLEGLSYSNQPQHF.

This chain uses TRBV18 with TRBJ2-7; the match to TRBD1 covers 10 bases. After removal of 3 bases from V and 6 bases from J, the junction contained 8 bases not matched to a gene. CDR3 size: 15 residues. Germline V gives CDR1 KGHSH, CDR2 LQKENI. The CDR3 loop is CASSPADRGLSEQYF. CDR3 DNA: TGTGCCAGCTCACCTGCCGACAGGGGGCTGAGCGAGCAGTACTTC.

V is TRBV18 and J is TRBJ1-1; perhaps TRBD1 as D (6 bases). V lost 2 bases and J 4 bases, leaving 11 bases between the germline ends. CDR1 and CDR2 (germline): KGHSH, LQKENI. This CDR3 has 14 amino acids. The CDR3 region is CASSPTQGITEAFF. In DNA form, the CDR3 reads TGTGCCAGCTCACCAACCCAGGGGATCACTGAAGCTTTCTTT.

The chain carries TRBV6-5 and TRBJ1-2; 7 nucleotides align to TRBD1. Germline V gives CDR1 MNHEY, CDR2 SVGAGI. This CDR3 spans 15 amino acids. The trim removed 0 bases at V and 6 bases at J, leaving 7 bases unmatched. The CDR3 loop reads CASSYSIGGADGYTF. CDR3 sequence (DNA): TGTGCCAGCAGTTACTCGATAGGGGGCGCGGATGGCTACACCTTC.

The V gene is TRBV15, the J gene TRBJ1-2; D ambiguous. CDR1 and CDR2 from the germline V gene are LNHNV and YYDKDF (reference sequence). V lost 0 bases to trimming and J lost 2 bases, with 13 bases between them. This CDR3 has 16 residues. CDR3 coding DNA: TGTGCCACCAGCAGAGATTTTCAGGAAATAAACTATGGCTACACCTTC. Residues: CATSRDFQEINYGYTF.

This sequence joins TRBV19 and TRBJ2-3; 8 bases align to TRBD2. Per germline, CDR1 LNHDA and CDR2 SQIVND (reference sequence). CDR3 size: 15 residues. Germline trimming cut 3 bases from V and 11 bases from J; bases unmatched to any gene: 13. Written as DNA, the CDR3 is TGTGCCAGTAGTATCGGGGGGGCTCTAGTAGGTGAGCAGTATTTT. Translating it yields CASSIGGALVGEQYF.

This sequence joins TRBV2 and TRBJ2-4, with a tentative D call TRBD1 (5 bases). Deletions cut 8 bases from V and 4 bases from J, with 15 bases between. The CDR3 has 14 amino acids. CDR1 and CDR2 from the germline V gene are SNHLY and FYNNEI. The CDR3 region has the DNA TGTGCCAGCGATGTCGTAGCAGGGAAAAACATTCAGTACTTC. Translated, it gives CASDVVAGKNIQYF. The complete variable domain, with remaining parts taken from reference TRBV2 and TRBJ2-4, reads EPEVTQTPSHQVTQMGQEVILRCVPISNHLYFYWYRQILGQKVEFLVSFYNNEISEKSEIFDDQFSVERPDGSNFTLKIRSTKLEDSAMYFCASDVVAGKNIQYFGAGTRLSVL.

The V and J genes are TRBV7-9 and TRBJ2-7, with D perhaps TRBD1 or TRBD2 (5 bases each). CDR1 SEHNR and CDR2 FQNEAQ come from the germline V gene (reference sequence). The ends were cut back, 8 bases at V and 1 base at J, with 9 bases in the middle. CDR3 length: 12 amino acids. The CDR3 DNA sequence: TGTGCCAGCTCGGGACGGTCCTACGAGCAGTACTTC. It specifies CASSGRSYEQYF. Looking up the rest from reference TRBV7-9 and TRBJ2-7 gives the full variable domain: DTGVSQNPRHKITKRGQNVTFRCDPISEHNRLYWYRQTLGQGPEFLTYFQNEAQLEKSRLLSDRFSAERPKGSFSTLEIQRTEQGDSAMYLCASSGRSYEQYFGPGTRLTVT.

The chain employs TRBV7-9 and TRBJ2-7; tentative D call: TRBD2 (6 bases). CDR1 and CDR2 from the germline V gene are SEHNR and FQNEAQ (reference sequence). V gave up 6 bases and J gave up 6 bases, with 12 bases separating them. There are 12 residues in the CDR3. CDR3 sequence (DNA): TGTGCCAGCAGGGAGGGGAATGGCGAGCAGTACTTC. Protein product: CASREGNGEQYF.

The chain couples TRBV9 to TRBJ1-4; D might be TRBD1 (5 bases). CDR1 SGDLS and CDR2 YYNGEE come from the germline V gene. This CDR3 comprises 14 residues. V lost 0 bases to trimming and J lost 6 bases, with 9 bases between them. CDR3 protein: CASSVEGFDEKLFF. CDR3 DNA sequence: TGTGCCAGCAGCGTAGAGGGGTTCGATGAAAAACTGTTTTTT.

V usage is TRBV5-4 and J usage is TRBJ1-1; D unresolved. CDR3 length: 14 amino acids. Trimming pared 0 bases from V and 3 bases from J, leaving 9 bases between. Per the germline V gene, CDR1 is SGHNT and CDR2 is YYREEE (reference sequence). The DNA for the CDR3 is TGTGCCAGCAGCTTGGGTGGTGGGGACACTGAAGCTTTCTTT. Protein sequence: CASSLGGGDTEAFF.

This rearrangement joins TRBV20-1 to TRBJ2-3; D may match TRBD1 or TRBD2 (5 bases each). This CDR3 is 11 amino acids long. With 6 bases removed from V and 1 base from J, the gap between germline ends came to 5 bases. Germline lookup yields CDR1 DFQATT and CDR2 SNEGSKA (reference sequence). This chain's CDR3 is CSAGRTDTQYF. In DNA, the CDR3 is TGCAGTGCGGGACGCACAGATACGCAGTATTTT.

This chain joins TRBV19 and TRBJ2-1, with TRBD1 identical over 8 bases. CDR3 length: 15 amino acids. Germline V gene lookup returns CDR1 LNHDA and CDR2 SQIVND (reference sequence). Losses at the gene ends were 5 bases for V and 0 bases for J; bases not matched to a gene: 3. In DNA form, the CDR3 reads TGTGCCAGTAGTGTTACAGGGGGCTCCTACAATGAGCAGTTCTTC. This encodes CASSVTGGSYNEQFF.

This clone has just a few counts. The chain couples TRBV27 to TRBJ1-1; D gene uncertain. CDR1 MNHEY and CDR2 SMNVEV come from the germline V gene (reference sequence). The V end lost 6 bases, the J end lost 1 base, and 12 bases lay between the germline ends. This CDR3 spans 14 amino acids. The CDR3 DNA reads as TGTGCCAGCAGCCTCAAGGCCAGGAACACTGAAGCTTTCTTT. Its protein product is CASSLKARNTEAFF.

The J gene is TRBJ1-5, the V gene TRBV4-2; 9 bases are shared with TRBD1. The CDR3 is 16 amino acids. Losses at the gene ends were 2 bases for V and 6 bases for J; bases not matched to a gene: 8. CDR1 is LGHNA and CDR2 is YNFKEQ in the germline V gene. CDR3 sequence reads: CASSQITGGRGQPQHF. CDR3 sequence (DNA): TGTGCCAGCAGCCAAATTACAGGGGGCCGAGGTCAGCCCCAGCATTTT.

The chain couples TRBV7-2 to TRBJ2-3; D may be TRBD1 (5 bases). Germline V gene sequence: CDR1 SGHTA, CDR2 FQGNSA. The CDR3 consists of 13 residues. V dropped 3 bases and J dropped 6 bases, with 10 bases sitting between them. The DNA for the CDR3 is TGTGCCAGCAGCTTGGGGCCCTTGGATACGCAGTATTTT. This encodes CASSLGPLDTQYF. Drawing the rest from reference TRBV7-2 and TRBJ2-3, the complete variable domain is GAGVSQSPSNKVTEKGKDVELRCDPISGHTALYWYRQSLGQGLEFLIYFQGNSAPDKSGLPSDRFSAERTGGSVSTLTIQRTQQEDSAVYLCASSLGPLDTQYFGPGTRLTVL.

J is TRBJ1-3 and V is TRBV7-9; unclear D gene. The V end was cut by 3 bases, the J end by 8 bases, with 8 bases between. The CDR3 is 12 amino acids. Germline V gives CDR1 SEHNR, CDR2 FQNEAQ (reference sequence). CDR3 sequence: CASSFGIDTIYF. As DNA, the CDR3 is TGTGCCAGCAGCTTCGGGATAGACACCATATATTTT.

The V and J genes are TRBV10-3 and TRBJ1-5; TRBD1 matches 8 bases. V shed 6 bases, J shed 3 bases, and the junction held 7 bases outside the gene matches. Germline V lookup: CDR1 ENHRY, CDR2 SYGVKD. The CDR3 spans 15 residues. CDR3 DNA sequence: TGTGCCATCAGCGAAGGACAGGGCCTCAATCAGCCCCAGCATTTT. Translating it yields CAISEGQGLNQPQHF.

The V and J genes are TRBV5-1 and TRBJ1-2; tentative D call: TRBD1 (6 bases). The CDR3 length is 13 residues. The germline V gene encodes CDR1 SGHRS and CDR2 YFSETQ. V was trimmed by 3 bases and J by 4 bases, leaving 10 bases between them. The CDR3 DNA is TGCGCCAGCAGCTCGGGACAAGGCTATGGCTACACCTTC. This gives the protein CASSSGQGYGYTF.